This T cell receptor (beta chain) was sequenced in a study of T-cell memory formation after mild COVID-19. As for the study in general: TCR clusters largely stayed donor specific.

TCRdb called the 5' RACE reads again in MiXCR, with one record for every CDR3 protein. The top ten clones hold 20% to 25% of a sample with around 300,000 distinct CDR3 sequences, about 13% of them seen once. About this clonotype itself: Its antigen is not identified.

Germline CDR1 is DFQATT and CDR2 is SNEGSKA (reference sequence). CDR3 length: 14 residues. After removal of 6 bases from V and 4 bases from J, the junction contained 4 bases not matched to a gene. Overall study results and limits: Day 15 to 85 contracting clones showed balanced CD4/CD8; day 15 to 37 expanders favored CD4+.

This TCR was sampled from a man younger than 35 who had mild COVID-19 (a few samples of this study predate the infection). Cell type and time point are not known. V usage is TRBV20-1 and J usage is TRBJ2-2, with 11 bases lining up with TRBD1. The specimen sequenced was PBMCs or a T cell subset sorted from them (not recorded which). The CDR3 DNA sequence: TGCAGTGCGTCCGGACAGGGGGCCACCGGGGAGCTGTTTTTT. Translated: CSASGQGATGELFF.